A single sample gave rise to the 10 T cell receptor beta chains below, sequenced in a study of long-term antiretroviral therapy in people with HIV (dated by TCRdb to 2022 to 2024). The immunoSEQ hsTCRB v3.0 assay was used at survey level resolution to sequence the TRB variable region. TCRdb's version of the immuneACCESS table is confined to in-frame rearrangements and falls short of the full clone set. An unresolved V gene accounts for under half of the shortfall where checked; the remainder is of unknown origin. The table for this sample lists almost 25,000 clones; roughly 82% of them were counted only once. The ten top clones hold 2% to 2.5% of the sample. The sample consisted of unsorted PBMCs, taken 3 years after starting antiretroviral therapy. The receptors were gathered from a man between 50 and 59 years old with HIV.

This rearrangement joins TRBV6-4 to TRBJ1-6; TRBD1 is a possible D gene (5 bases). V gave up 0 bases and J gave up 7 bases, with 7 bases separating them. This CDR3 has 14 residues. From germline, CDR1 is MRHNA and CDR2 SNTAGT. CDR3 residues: CASSDSNRNSPLHF. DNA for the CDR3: TGTGCCAGCAGTGACTCAAACAGGAATTCACCCCTCCACTTT.

The CDR3, as DNA: TGTGCCAGCAGCTCCCCTACAGGGTGGGCTGAAGCTTTCTTT. It encodes CASSSPTGWAEAFF. The chain is built from TRBV11-2 and TRBJ1-1, with D possibly being TRBD1 (6 bases). This CDR3 is built from 14 residues. V was trimmed by 4 bases and J by 6 bases, leaving 15 bases between them. Germline V gene sequence: CDR1 SGHAT, CDR2 FQNNGV.

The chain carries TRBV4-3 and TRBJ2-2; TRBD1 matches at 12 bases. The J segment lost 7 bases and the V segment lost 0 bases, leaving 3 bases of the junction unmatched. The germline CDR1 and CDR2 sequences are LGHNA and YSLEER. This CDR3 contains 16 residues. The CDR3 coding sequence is TGCGCCAGCAGCCAAGATGGGACAGGGGGCGGCGGGGAGCTGTTTTTT. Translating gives CASSQDGTGGGGELFF.

This chain's CDR3 is CATSRDKDGETQYF. The CDR3 DNA is TGTGCCACCAGCAGAGATAAGGATGGAGAGACCCAGTACTTC. The rearrangement links TRBV15 to TRBJ2-5; the D is unclear. The CDR3 extends over 14 amino acids. Germline CDR1 is LNHNV and CDR2 is YYDKDF (reference sequence). Trimming removed 0 bases from V and 4 bases from J, with 9 bases in between.

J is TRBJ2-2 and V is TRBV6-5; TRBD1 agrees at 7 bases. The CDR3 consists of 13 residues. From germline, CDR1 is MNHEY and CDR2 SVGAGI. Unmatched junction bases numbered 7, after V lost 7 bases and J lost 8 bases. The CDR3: CASKGASTGELFF. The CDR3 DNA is TGTGCCAGCAAGGGGGCCTCGACGGGGGAGCTGTTTTTT.

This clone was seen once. This CDR3 reads CASSLQPTTDTQYF. For the CDR3, the DNA is TGTGCCAGTAGCCTACAACCTACCACAGATACGCAGTATTTT. This chain joins TRBV19 and TRBJ2-3; no clear D gene. This CDR3 spans 14 amino acids. Germline V gene data show CDR1 as LNHDA and CDR2 as SQIVND (reference sequence). Trimming removed 6 bases from V and 2 bases from J, with 12 bases in between.

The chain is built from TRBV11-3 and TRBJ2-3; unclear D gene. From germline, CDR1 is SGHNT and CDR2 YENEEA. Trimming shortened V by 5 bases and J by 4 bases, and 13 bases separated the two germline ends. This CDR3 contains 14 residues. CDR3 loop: CASSPRIRADTQYF. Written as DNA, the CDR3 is TGTGCCAGCAGCCCCCGGATTAGAGCAGATACGCAGTATTTT.

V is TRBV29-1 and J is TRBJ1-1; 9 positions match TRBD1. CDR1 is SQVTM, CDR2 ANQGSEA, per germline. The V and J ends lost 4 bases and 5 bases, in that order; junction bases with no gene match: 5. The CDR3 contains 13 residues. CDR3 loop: CSVATGGTTEAFF. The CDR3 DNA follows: TGCAGCGTTGCGACAGGGGGGACTACTGAAGCTTTCTTT. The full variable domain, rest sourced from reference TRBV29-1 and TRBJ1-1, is SAVISQKPSRDICQRGTSLTIQCQVDSQVTMMFWYRQQPGQSLTLIATANQGSEATYESGFVIDKFPISRPNLTFSTLTVSNMSPEDSSIYLCSVATGGTTEAFFGQGTRLTVV.

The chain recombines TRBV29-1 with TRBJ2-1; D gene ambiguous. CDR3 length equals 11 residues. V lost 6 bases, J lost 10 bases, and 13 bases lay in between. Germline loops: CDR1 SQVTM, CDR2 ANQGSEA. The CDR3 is CSVNQGREQFF. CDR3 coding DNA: TGCAGCGTCAACCAAGGACGGGAGCAGTTCTTC.

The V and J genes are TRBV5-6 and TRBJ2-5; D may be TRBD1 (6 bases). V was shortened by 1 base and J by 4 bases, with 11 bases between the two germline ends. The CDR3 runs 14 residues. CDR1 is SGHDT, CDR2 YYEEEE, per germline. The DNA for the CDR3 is TGTGCCAGCAGCTTGAAACAGGGAAGAGAGACCCAGTACTTC. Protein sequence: CASSLKQGRETQYF.